Sequencing of this T cell receptor beta chain was carried out in a study of cytomegalovirus exposure and HLA in healthy donors. Study overall: Most genotyped donors, 81% of around 370, had Caucasian-associated genetic ancestry. Study-wide findings and caveats: Near-uniform donor sequencing depth was presumed by presence/absence analyses. Apart from CMV serostatus, no immune exposure information was available. Previous analysis showed most TCR beta V segments were productive about 90% or about 30% of the time.

Worth noting for this clone: Antigen specificity is unknown.

The PCR ran on 60 Vbeta and 13 Jbeta primers. Profiling relied on immunoSEQ multiplex PCR, and the TCRdb table lists in-frame clones only, not all of them. The table includes a few hundred thousand clones, about four fifths detected once. The sample consisted of PBMCs. The clonotype comes from a woman between 40 and 50 years old in good health and CMV-seropositive.

The chain's CDR3 is CASSLGGTGELFF. CDR3 DNA sequence: TGTGCCAGCAGCCTAGGGGGAACCGGGGAGCTGTTTTTT. V is TRBV6-6 and J is TRBJ2-2; tentatively, D is TRBD1 (6 bases). Trimming removed 6 bases from V and 5 bases from J, with 10 bases in between. There are 13 residues in the CDR3. Germline CDR1 is MNHNY and CDR2 is SVGAGI (reference sequence).